Below, 9 T cell receptor beta chains from the same sample are listed, as sequenced in a study of identical twins (dated by TCRdb to about 2016). The library was generated by 5' RACE. Sequencing was carried out with an Illumina HiSeq 2000. TCRdb trimmed the raw reads at Q25, called clones with MiXCR and kept productive beta chains. Each entry is one CDR3 protein sequence, shown with its most common DNA and genes. Within this sample are about 890,000 distinct CDR3 sequences, with approximately 13% of them counted one time only. The ten largest clones take up around 1.5% of the sample. These data also formed part of another study, on yellow fever vaccine responses in identical twins.

The sequencing input was PBMCs. The receptor source for this set is a woman under 30 in good health.

V and J are TRBV20-1 and TRBJ2-7; D is unresolved. The V and J ends lost 1 base and 3 bases respectively, with 13 bases between them. Germline CDR1 is DFQATT and CDR2 is SNEGSKA (reference sequence). The CDR3 contains 14 residues. CDR3 coding DNA: TGCAGTGCTAGAGGGGAAAAGGGAAACTACGAGCAGTACTTC. Its protein is CSARGEKGNYEQYF.

This clonotype was recorded a few times. The chain combines TRBV5-1 with TRBJ2-6; 8 bases are a match to TRBD2. Germline values: CDR1 SGHRS, CDR2 YFSETQ. Trimming at V came to 5 bases and at J to 4 bases, leaving 5 bases not matched to a gene. There are 15 residues in the CDR3. The CDR3 reads CASSRGGYGANVLTF. The CDR3 region has the DNA TGCGCCAGCAGTCGGGGGGGATACGGGGCCAACGTCCTGACTTTC. Drawing the rest from reference TRBV5-1 and TRBJ2-6, the complete variable domain is KAGVTQTPRYLIKTRGQQVTLSCSPISGHRSVSWYQQTPGQGLQFLFEYFSETQRNKGNFPGRFSGRQFSNSRSEMNVSTLELGDSALYLCASSRGGYGANVLTFGAGSRLTVL.

This clonotype was observed a few times. The chain is built from TRBV15 and TRBJ2-3, with TRBD2 identical over 8 bases. Germline-derived CDR1 and CDR2 are LNHNV and YYDKDF (reference sequence). CDR3 size: 17 residues. Germline trimming cut 2 bases from V and 2 bases from J; bases unmatched to any gene: 9. CDR3 nucleotides: TGTGCCACCAGCAGACCTCAGAGCGGGGGCCCCACAGATACGCAGTATTTT. It codes for CATSRPQSGGPTDTQYF.

This clonotype appeared a few times. The gene calls are TRBV5-1 and TRBJ1-1; 8 nucleotides align to TRBD1. Germline V gene lookup returns CDR1 SGHRS and CDR2 YFSETQ. The CDR3 extends over 14 amino acids. V shed 4 bases and J 7 bases; nucleotides not matched to a gene: 9. CDR3: CASSMRQGRGEAFF. The CDR3 DNA follows: TGCGCCAGCAGCATGCGACAGGGGAGGGGTGAAGCTTTCTTT.

This clonotype was observed a handful of times. The chain has TRBV28 and TRBJ2-7, with 9 bases that match TRBD1. This CDR3 region has 14 residues. Germline V lookup: CDR1 MDHEN, CDR2 SYDVKM. Trimming removed 6 bases from V and 5 bases from J; junction bases left unmatched: 8. The CDR3: CASRTGTGPNEQYF. CDR3 nucleotide sequence: TGTGCCAGCAGAACCGGGACAGGGCCCAACGAGCAGTACTTC.

The table lists this clonotype with many counts. The J gene is TRBJ1-2, the V gene TRBV4-1; the D gene is possibly TRBD1 (6 bases). Trimming left V 0 bases short and J 2 bases short, with 13 bases between. This CDR3 has 16 residues. Looked up from germline, CDR1 is MGHRA and CDR2 is YSYEKL. The CDR3 sequence is CASSQDHRVNNYGYTF. The CDR3 nucleotides read TGCGCCAGCAGCCAAGATCACAGGGTGAACAACTATGGCTACACCTTC.

This clonotype was counted a few times. The rearrangement uses TRBV12-3 or TRBV12-4 and TRBJ1-5, with D possibly TRBD1 on 5 matching bases. This CDR3 contains 15 residues. V lost 5 bases and J lost 3, with 14 bases in between. The CDR3 spells CASSPRTSINQPQHF. The DNA for the CDR3 is TGTGCCAGCAGTCCAAGGACAAGTATCAATCAGCCCCAGCATTTT.

This chain connects TRBV3-1 to TRBJ2-1; 8 positions match TRBD2. V trimming: 7 bases; J trimming: 7 bases; junction bases outside the gene matches: 9. CDR1 and CDR2 from the germline V gene are LGHDT and YNNKEL (reference sequence). The CDR3 sequence is 14 residues long. As DNA, the CDR3 is TGTGCCAGCATGACGCGGGGCGGGGGGAATGAGCAGTTCTTC. This encodes CASMTRGGGNEQFF.

This clonotype showed up just a few times. V gene TRBV11-1 combines with J gene TRBJ1-1; D uncertain. The CDR3 spans 14 residues. The germline V and J ends were trimmed by 6 bases and 2 bases, with 13 bases remaining between them. The germline gives CDR1 SGHAT, CDR2 FQDESV (reference sequence). Written as DNA, the CDR3 is TGTGCCAGCAGTTACCGGCAGGAAAACACTGAAGCTTTCTTT. It codes for CASSYRQENTEAFF.